This TCR beta chain appears in the sequencing data of a study of T cells expressing NK-cell markers. Study summary: Eight donors were sequenced, of whom seven were HCMV-seropositive, while the remaining one was HCMV-seronegative.

From the 5' RACE reads, TCRdb lists one entry per CDR3 protein and no DNA. There are 400,000 to 500,000 distinct CDR3 sequences in the sample, with 7.3% held by the top ten. The CDR3 consists of 13 residues. Germline V gene data show CDR1 as SQVTM and CDR2 as ANQGSEA. The gene calls are TRBV29-1 and TRBJ2-1; no DNA is available, so the TRBD2 call from TCRdb remains unchecked. The TCR was taken from a woman between 18 and 69 years old in good health. The material sequenced was blood T cells: a sorted CD56 or NKG2C T cell subset, CD4+ or CD8+ T cells, or bulk PBMC T cells (not recorded which). The CDR3 reads CSVDHTLAGAEVF.